This section outlines one TCR beta chain sequence together with its context. This sample stems from a study of blood T cell repertoires in COVID-19. Overall study context: PBMCs, B-cell-depleted T cells, or T cells were the source of the cDNA or gDNA that made up the material.

Original analysis: Amplification of reference gene primers was used by the study to estimate nucleated cell counts. Clones were sequenced by immunoSEQ multiplex PCR, and TCRdb holds only the in-frame ones, with some missing. The V and J calls and clone size come from that table; D and trimming were worked out from the DNA. The table includes about 130,000 clones, approximately 83% detected once. With V trimmed by 0 bases and J by 1 base, 1 base remained unmatched. The V gene's germline CDR1 is MRHNA and CDR2 SNTAGT. The CDR3 runs to 15 residues. This study enrolled people aged roughly 18 to 90 from around 26 US geographic areas. Clinical histories supplied by participants themselves formed the basis of cohort assignment.

The gene calls are TRBV6-4 and TRBJ2-3, with 7 positions matching TRBD2. Sequencing used PBMCs or T cells enriched from blood (not recorded which). This clonotype originated in a man aged 45 to 65 who had recovered from COVID-19. CDR3 sequence reads: CASSDSGGGTDTQYF. Here the CDR3 DNA reads TGTGCCAGCAGTGACTCTGGGGGGGGCACAGATACGCAGTATTTT.